These 2 T cell receptor beta chains were sequenced from one sample in a study of cytomegalovirus exposure and HLA in healthy donors. Primers: 60 Vbeta forward and 13 Jbeta reverse. Generated by immunoSEQ multiplex PCR, the TCRdb table keeps only in-frame clones and is missing some. The sample holds 50,000 or so clones, 72% seen once. Specimen: PBMCs. The receptors stem from a woman between 50 and 59 years old in good health and CMV-seronegative.

This clone has at least ten counts. The rearrangement links TRBV6-6 to TRBJ1-5, with D possibly being TRBD1 (5 bases). The V end was cut by 2 bases, the J end by 3 bases, with 8 bases between. CDR1 MNHNY and CDR2 SVGAGI come from the germline V gene (reference sequence). This CDR3 is 14 amino acids long. The CDR3 sequence is CASSYAGNNQPQHF. CDR3 DNA: TGTGCCAGCAGTTACGCAGGGAACAATCAGCCCCAGCATTTT.

This CDR3 reads CASSSADRVVLAFF. The CDR3 DNA follows: TGTGCCAGCAGTTCCGCCGACAGGGTGGTCCTCGCTTTCTTT. J is TRBJ1-1 and V is TRBV6-5; 7 bases fit TRBD1. V shed 4 bases and J 11 bases; nucleotides not matched to a gene: 13. This CDR3 has 14 amino acids. The germline gives CDR1 MNHEY, CDR2 SVGAGI.